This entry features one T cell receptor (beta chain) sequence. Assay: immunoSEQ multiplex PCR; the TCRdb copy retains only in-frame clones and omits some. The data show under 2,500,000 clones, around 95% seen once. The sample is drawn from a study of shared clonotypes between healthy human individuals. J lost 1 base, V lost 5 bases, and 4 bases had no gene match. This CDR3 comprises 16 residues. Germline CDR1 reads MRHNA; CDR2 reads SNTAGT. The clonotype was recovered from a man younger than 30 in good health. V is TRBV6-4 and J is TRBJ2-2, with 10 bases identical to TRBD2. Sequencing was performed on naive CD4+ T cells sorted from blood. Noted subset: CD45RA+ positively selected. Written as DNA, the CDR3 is TGTGCCAGCAGTCCCCGGACTAGCGGGAACACCGGGGAGCTGTTTTTT. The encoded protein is CASSPRTSGNTGELFF.